This TCR beta chain appears in the sequencing data of a study of low-dose radiotherapy and immunotherapy resistance in tumors. Gene-specific TRAV and TRBV primers were used for first-strand cDNA, covering alpha and beta chains. A constant-region primer paired with the V-primer adapter amplified TCRs over approximately 18 PCR cycles. TCRdb re-called the reads with MiXCR, one entry per CDR3 protein. The repertoire consists of 64,000 or so distinct CDR3 sequences, with 26% occurring once and the leading ten covering about 6.6%. As concerns this clonotype: A far larger clone is a single base away, which makes a read error likely.

Time point defined: before trial treatment. This CDR3 region has 15 residues. Germline V gene data show CDR1 as SEHNR and CDR2 as FQNEAQ (reference sequence). The receptor was isolated from a male donor with rectosigmoid adenocarcinoma. Sequences were derived from PBMCs, sampled before treatment. This chain links TRBV7-9 with TRBJ2-7; TRBD1 matches 9 bases. CDR3 nucleotides: TGTGCCAGCAGCTTGCACAGGGGGCGAAACTACAAGCAGTACTTC. It specifies CASSLHRGRNYKQYF.